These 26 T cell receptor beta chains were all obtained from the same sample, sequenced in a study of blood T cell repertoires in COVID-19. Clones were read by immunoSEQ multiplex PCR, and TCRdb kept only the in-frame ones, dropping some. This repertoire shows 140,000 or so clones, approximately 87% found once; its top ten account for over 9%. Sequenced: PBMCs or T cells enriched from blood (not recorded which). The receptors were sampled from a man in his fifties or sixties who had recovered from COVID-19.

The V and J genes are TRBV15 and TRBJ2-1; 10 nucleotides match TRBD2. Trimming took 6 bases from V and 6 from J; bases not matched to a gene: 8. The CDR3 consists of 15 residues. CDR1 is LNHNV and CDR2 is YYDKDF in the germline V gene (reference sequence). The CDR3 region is CATRISGRASNEQFF. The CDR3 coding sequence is TGTGCCACCAGGATAAGCGGGAGGGCCTCCAATGAGCAGTTCTTC.

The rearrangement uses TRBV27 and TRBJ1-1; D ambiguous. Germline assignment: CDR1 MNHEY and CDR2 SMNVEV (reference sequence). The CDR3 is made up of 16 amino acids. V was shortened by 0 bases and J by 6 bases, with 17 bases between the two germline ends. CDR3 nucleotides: TGTGCCAGCAGTTTATCTATCTCCTCTCCGTCTCCTGAAGCTTTCTTT. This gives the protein CASSLSISSPSPEAFF.

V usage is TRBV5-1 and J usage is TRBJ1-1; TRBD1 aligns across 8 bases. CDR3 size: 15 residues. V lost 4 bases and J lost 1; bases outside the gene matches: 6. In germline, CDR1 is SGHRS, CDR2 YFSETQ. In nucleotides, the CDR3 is TGCGCCAGCAGCCCCTTGACAGGGGCGAACACTGAAGCTTTCTTT. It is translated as CASSPLTGANTEAFF.

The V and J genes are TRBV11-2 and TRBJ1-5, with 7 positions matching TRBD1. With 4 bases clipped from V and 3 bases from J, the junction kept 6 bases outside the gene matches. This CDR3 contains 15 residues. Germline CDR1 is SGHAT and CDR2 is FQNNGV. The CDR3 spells CASSSQGDPNQPQHF. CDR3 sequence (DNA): TGTGCCAGCAGCTCGCAGGGGGACCCCAATCAGCCCCAGCATTTT. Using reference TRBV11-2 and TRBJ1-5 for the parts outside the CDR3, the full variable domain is EAGVAQSPRYKIIEKRQSVAFWCNPISGHATLYWYQQILGQGPKLLIQFQNNGVVDDSQLPKDRFSAERLKGVDSTLKIQPAKLEDSAVYLCASSSQGDPNQPQHFGDGTRLSIL.

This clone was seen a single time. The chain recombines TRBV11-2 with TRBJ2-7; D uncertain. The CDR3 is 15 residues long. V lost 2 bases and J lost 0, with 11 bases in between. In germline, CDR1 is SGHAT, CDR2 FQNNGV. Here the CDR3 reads CASSLPWATSYEQYF. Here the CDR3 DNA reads TGTGCCAGCAGCTTACCGTGGGCTACCTCCTACGAGCAGTACTTC.

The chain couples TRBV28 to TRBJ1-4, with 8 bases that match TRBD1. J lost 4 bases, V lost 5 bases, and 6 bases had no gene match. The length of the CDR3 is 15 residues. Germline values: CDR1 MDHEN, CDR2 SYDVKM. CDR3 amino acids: CASSPGQGLNEKLFF. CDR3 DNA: TGTGCCAGCAGTCCTGGACAGGGCCTTAATGAAAAACTGTTTTTT.

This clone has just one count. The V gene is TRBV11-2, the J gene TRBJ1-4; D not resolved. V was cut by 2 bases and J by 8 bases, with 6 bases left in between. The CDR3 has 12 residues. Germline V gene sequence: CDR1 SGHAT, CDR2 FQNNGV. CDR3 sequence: CASSLYREKLFF. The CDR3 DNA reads TGTGCCAGCAGCTTATACCGGGAAAAACTGTTTTTT.

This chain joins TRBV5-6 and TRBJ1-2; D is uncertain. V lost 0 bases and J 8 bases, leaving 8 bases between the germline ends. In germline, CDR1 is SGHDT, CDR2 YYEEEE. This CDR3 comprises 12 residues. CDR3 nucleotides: TGTGCCAGCAGCTTGGGGGCGGGCGGCTACACCTTC. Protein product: CASSLGAGGYTF.

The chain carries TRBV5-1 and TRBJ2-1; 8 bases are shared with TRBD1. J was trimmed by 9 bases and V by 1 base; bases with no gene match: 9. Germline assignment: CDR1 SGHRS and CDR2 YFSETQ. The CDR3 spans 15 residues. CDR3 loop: CASSLRGRGRSEQFF. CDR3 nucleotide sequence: TGCGCCAGCAGCTTGCGGGGCAGGGGGCGAAGTGAGCAGTTCTTC.

In DNA, the CDR3 is TGTGCCAGCAGCTTTTTCGGCGGGGGAACCTACAATGAGCAGTTCTTC. Translation gives CASSFFGGGTYNEQFF. V and J are TRBV5-4 and TRBJ2-1, with TRBD2 identical over 7 bases. Germline V gene sequence: CDR1 SGHNT, CDR2 YYREEE (reference sequence). Trimming at V came to 2 bases and at J to 2 bases, leaving 7 bases not matched to a gene. The CDR3 runs to 16 residues.

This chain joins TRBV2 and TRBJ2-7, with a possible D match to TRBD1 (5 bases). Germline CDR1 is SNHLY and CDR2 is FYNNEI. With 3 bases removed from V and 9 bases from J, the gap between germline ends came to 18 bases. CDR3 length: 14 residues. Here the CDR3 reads CASSDPDVLRGQYF. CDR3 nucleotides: TGTGCCAGCAGTGACCCCGACGTGCTTAGGGGGCAGTACTTC.

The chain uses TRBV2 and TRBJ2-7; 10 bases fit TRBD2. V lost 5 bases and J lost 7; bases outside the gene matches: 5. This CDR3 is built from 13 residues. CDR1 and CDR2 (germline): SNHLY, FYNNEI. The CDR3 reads CASSPSGGGEQYF. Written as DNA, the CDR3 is TGTGCCAGCAGTCCTAGCGGGGGAGGTGAGCAGTACTTC.

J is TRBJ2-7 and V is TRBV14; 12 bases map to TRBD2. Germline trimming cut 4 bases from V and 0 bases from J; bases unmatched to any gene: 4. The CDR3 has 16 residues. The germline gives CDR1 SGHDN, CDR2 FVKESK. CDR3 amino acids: CASSLGLAGTSYEQYF. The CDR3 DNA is TGTGCCAGCAGCCTCGGACTAGCGGGAACCTCCTACGAGCAGTACTTC.

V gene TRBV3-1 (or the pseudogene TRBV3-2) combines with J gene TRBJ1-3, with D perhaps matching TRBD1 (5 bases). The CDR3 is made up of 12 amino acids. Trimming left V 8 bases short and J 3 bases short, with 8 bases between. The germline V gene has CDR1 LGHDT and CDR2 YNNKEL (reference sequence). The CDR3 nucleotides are TGTGCCAGCTCTCAGGGTGGAAACACCATATATTTT. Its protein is CASSQGGNTIYF.

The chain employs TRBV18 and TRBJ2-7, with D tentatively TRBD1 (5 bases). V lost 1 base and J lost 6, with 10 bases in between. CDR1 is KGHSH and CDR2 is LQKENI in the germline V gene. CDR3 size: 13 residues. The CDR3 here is CASSPLQGAEQYF. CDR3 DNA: TGTGCCAGCTCACCACTGCAGGGCGCCGAGCAGTACTTC.

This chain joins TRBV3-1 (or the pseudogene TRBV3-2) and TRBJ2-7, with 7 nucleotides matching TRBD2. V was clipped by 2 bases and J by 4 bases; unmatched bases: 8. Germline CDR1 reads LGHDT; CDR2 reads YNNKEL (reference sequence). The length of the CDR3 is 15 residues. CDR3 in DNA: TGTGCCAGCAGCCAAAGGGGAGGGCCGCAATACGAGCAGTACTTC. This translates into CASSQRGGPQYEQYF.

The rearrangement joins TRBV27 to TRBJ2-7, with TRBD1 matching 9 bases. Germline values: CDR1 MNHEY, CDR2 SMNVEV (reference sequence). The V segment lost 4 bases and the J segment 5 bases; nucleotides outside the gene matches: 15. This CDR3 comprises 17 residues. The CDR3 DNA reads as TGTGCCAGCAGTTCCCCCTACTTACAGGGGGCGATCCACGAGCAGTACTTC. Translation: CASSSPYLQGAIHEQYF.

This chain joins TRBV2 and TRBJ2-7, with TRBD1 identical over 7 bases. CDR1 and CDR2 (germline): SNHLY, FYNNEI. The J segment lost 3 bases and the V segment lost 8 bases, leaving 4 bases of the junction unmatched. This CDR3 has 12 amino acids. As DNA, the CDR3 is TGTGCCAGCGGATACAGGGGCTACGAGCAGTACTTC. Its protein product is CASGYRGYEQYF.

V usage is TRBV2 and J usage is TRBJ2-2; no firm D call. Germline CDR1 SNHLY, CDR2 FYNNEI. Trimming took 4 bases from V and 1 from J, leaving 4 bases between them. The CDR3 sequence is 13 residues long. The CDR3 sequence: CASSVLNTGELFF. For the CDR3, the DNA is TGTGCCAGCAGTGTTCTGAACACCGGGGAGCTGTTTTTT.

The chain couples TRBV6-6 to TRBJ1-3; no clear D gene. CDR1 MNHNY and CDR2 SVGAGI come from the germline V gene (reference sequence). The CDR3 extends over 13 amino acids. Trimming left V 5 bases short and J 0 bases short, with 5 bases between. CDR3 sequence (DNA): TGTGCCAGCAGTACCTACTCTGGAAACACCATATATTTT. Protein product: CASSTYSGNTIYF.

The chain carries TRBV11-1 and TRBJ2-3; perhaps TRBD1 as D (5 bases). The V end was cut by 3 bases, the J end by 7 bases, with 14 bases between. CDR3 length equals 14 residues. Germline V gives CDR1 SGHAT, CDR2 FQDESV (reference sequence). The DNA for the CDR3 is TGTGCCAGCAGCTTCGGTGCAGGGCGGAATACGCAGTATTTT. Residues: CASSFGAGRNTQYF.

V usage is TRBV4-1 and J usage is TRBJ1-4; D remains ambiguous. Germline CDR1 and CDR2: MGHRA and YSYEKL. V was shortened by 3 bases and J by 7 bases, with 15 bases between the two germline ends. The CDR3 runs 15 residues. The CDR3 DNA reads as TGCGCCAGCAGCCACGGGTGGGTGGGTGGTGAAAAACTGTTTTTT. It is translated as CASSHGWVGGEKLFF.

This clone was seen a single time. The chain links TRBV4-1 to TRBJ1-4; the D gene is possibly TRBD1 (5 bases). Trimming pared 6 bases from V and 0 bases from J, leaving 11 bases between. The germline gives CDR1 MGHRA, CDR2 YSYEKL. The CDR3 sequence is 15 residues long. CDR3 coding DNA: TGCGCCAGCAGGCCCGGGGGTGCAACTAATGAAAAACTGTTTTTT. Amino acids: CASRPGGATNEKLFF.

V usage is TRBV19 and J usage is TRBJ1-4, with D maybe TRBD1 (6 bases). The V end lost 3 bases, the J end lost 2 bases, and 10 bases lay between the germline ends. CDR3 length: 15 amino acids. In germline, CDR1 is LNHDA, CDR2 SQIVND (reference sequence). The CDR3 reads CASSMAQGTNEKLFF. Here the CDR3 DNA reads TGTGCCAGTAGTATGGCCCAGGGGACTAATGAAAAACTGTTTTTT.

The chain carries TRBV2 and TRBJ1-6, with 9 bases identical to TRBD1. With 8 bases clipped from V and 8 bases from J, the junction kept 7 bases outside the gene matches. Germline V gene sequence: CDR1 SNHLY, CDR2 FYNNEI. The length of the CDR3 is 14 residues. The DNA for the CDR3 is TGTGCCAGCTGGGGGACAGGGTCCTATTCACCCCTCCACTTT. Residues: CASWGTGSYSPLHF.

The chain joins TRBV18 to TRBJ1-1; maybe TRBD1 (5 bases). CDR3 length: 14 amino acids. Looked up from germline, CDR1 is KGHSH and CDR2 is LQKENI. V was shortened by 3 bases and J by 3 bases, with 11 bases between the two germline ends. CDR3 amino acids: CASSPGLGDTEAFF. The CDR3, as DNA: TGTGCCAGCTCACCGGGATTAGGGGACACTGAAGCTTTCTTT.